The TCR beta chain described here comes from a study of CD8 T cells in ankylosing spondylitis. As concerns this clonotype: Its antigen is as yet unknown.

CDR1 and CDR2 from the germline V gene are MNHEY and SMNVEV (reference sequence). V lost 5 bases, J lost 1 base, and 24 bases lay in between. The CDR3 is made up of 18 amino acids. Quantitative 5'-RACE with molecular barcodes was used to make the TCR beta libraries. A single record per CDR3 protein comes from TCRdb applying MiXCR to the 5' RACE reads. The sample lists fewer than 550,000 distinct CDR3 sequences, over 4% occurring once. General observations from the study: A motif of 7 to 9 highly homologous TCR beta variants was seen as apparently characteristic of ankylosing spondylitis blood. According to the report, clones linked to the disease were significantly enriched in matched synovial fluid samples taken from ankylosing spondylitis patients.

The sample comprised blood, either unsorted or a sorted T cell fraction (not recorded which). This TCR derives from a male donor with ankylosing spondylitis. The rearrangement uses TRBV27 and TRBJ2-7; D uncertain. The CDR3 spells CASSPHPSYFSRSYEQYF. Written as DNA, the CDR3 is TGTGCCAGCAGTCCCCACCCCTCATACTTTAGCCGTTCCTACGAGCAGTACTTC.